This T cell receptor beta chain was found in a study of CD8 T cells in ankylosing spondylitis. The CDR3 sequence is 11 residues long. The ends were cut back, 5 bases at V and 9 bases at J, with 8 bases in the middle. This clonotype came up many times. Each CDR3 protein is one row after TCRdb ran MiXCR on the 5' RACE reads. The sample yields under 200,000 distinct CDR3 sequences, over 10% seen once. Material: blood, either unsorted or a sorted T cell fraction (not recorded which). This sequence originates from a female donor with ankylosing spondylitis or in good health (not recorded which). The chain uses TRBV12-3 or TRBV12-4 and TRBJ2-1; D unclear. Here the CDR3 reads CASSLVGEQFF. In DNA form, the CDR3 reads TGTGCCAGCAGTCTGGTGGGTGAGCAGTTCTTC.